This T cell receptor (beta chain) stems from a study of spatial heterogeneity in lung cancer (dated by TCRdb to the late 2010s). In terms of the full investigation: More beta-chain than alpha-chain transcripts were consistently detected, likely reflecting higher beta-chain transcript abundance. TCR alpha and beta repertoires were quantitatively compared across multiple tumor regions, matched nontumor lung and blood in non-small cell lung cancer. A strong correlation was found between TCR transcript counts in tumor regions and a T cell transcriptional module score from matched bulk RNA-seq. In the raw uncorrected reads, each unique combination of TCR and UMI appeared more than ten times on average. At surgery, both alpha and beta chains were TCR-sequenced in fewer than 250 tumor regions, approximately 64 matched nontumor lung samples and 56 PBMC samples. Nonsynonymous mutation counts, determined by whole-exome sequencing of tumor tissue, were related to TCR repertoire features.

The library came from 5' RACE. Instrument on record: NextSeq 500. In the TCR library protocol, a unique molecular identifier was attached to each TCR cDNA molecule so that PCR and sequencing errors could be corrected. As for the authors' bioinformatics: Decombinator tools were used for TCR identification, UMI-based error correction and CDR3 extraction. Expanded TCRs were defined as those above a frequency of 2 per 1,000, corresponding to the top 1% of the tumor frequency distribution. Expanded tumor TCRs statistically deemed absent (corrected P<0.05) from at least one tumor region were classed as regional, and all other expanded tumor TCRs were classed as ubiquitous. Renyi diversity was calculated using the R vegan package after each repertoire was subsampled 100 times to 5,000 TCRs. CDR3 similarity networks were built from amino acid triplet string-kernel similarity, with CDR3s being connected when pairwise similarity was above 0.82. TCRdb reanalyzed the raw reads on its own, using fastp at Q25 for trimming and MiXCR for clone calling, and kept in-frame beta chains. Each record represents a unique CDR3 protein, reported with the most common genes and DNA among its rows. TCRdb's processing, not the authors', yielded these V and J calls. Present in this sample are around 4,900 distinct CDR3 sequences, roughly 7% of which were seen just once. 20% to 30% of the sample comes from the top ten.

Results the study describes overall, beyond this receptor: TCR-seq coverage of tumor T cells was estimated at only around 7% for alpha chains and approximately 13% for beta chains. The tumor nonsynonymous mutation count correlated with the number of expanded intratumoral alpha and beta TCRs. Counts of ubiquitous and regional expanded TCRs were found to correlate with counts of ubiquitous and regional nonsynonymous mutations, respectively. Confirming at a functional level the hypothesis that regional TCRs recognize regional mutations was considered to require additional single-cell paired TCR alpha and beta sequencing.

This clonotype was observed once. Its antigen target is currently unknown. Base qualities are not recorded, but no much larger clone differs from it by a single base. Weak support is all one read offers. The time point label of this sample denotes: sample taken at primary tumor resection. Donors were 65 to 85 patients with early-stage, untreated non-small cell lung cancer from the lung TRACERx cohort. For TCR sequencing, whole RNA was extracted from tumor and nontumor lung tissue, or from cryopreserved PBMC samples, and no cell sorting was done. Only patients with enough RNA available from two or more tumor regions were chosen for TCR sequencing. Before selection, tumor and adjacent nontumor lung specimens were reviewed by a lung pathologist. Here the sequenced sample was lung tumor tissue, taken at surgery. The TCR comes from a male donor with early-stage non-small cell lung cancer.

Read as DNA, the sequence is TGCGCCAGCAGGAGAGACCCTGTCTATGGCTACACCTTC. It codes for CASRRDPVYGYTF. This receptor chain uses TRBV5-1 and TRBJ1-2; the D gene assignment is ambiguous. The V and J ends are trimmed by 5 bases and 4 bases, leaving 12 bases between them. Via the germline V gene, CDR1 is SGHRS and CDR2 YFSETQ. The CDR3 has 13 amino acids, counting the end cysteine and phenylalanine. CDR3 DNA only is kept here, 39 bases in frame from base 1.